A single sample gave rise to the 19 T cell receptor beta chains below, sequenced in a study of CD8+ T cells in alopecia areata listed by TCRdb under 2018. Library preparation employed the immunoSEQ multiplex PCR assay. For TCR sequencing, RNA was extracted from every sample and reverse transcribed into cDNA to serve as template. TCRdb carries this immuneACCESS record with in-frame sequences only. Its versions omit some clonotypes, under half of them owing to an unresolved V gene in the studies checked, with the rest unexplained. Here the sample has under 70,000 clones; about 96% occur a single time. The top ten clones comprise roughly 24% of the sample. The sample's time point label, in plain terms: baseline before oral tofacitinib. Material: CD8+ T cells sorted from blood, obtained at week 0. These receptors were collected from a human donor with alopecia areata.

CDR3 residues: CASSASGRWTTNEKLFF. In DNA, the CDR3 is TGTGCCAGCAGCGCAAGTGGGCGGTGGACAACTAATGAAAAACTGTTTTTT. The rearrangement joins TRBV14 to TRBJ1-4; D is ambiguous. V dropped 5 bases and J dropped 0 bases, with 16 bases sitting between them. This CDR3 has 17 residues. The germline CDR1 and CDR2 sequences are SGHDN and FVKESK. The variable domain in full, completed from reference TRBV14 and TRBJ1-4, reads EAGVTQFPSHSVIEKGQTVTLRCDPISGHDNLYWYRRVMGKEIKFLLHFVKESKQDESGMPNNRFLAERTGGTYSTLKVQPAELEDSGVYFCASSASGRWTTNEKLFFGSGTQLSVL.

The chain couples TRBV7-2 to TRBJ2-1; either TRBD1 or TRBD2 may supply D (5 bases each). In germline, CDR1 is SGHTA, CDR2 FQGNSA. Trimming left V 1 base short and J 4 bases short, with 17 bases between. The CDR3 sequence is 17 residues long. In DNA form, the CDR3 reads TGTGCCAGCAGCTTAGTTTTGGGGGAGAATATATACAATGAGCAGTTCTTC. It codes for CASSLVLGENIYNEQFF. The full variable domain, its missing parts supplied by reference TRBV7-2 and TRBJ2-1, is GAGVSQSPSNKVTEKGKDVELRCDPISGHTALYWYRQSLGQGLEFLIYFQGNSAPDKSGLPSDRFSAERTGGSVSTLTIQRTQQEDSAVYLCASSLVLGENIYNEQFFGPGTRLTVL.

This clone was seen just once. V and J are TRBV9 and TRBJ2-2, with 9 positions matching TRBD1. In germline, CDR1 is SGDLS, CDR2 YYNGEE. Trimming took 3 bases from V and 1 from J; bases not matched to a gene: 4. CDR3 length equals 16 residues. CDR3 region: CASSARDRVNTGELFF. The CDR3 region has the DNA TGTGCCAGCAGCGCCCGGGACAGGGTGAACACCGGGGAGCTGTTTTTT.

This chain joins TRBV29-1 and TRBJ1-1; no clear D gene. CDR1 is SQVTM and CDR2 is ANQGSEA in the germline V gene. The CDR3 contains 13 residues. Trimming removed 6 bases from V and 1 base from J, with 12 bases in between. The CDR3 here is CSVPIQTNTEAFF. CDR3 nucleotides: TGCAGCGTCCCTATACAAACGAACACTGAAGCTTTCTTT.

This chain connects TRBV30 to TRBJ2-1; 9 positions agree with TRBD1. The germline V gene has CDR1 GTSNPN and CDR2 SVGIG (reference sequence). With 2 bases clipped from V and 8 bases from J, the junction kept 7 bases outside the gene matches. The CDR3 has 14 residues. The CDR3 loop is CAWSLGQGIYEQFF. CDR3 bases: TGTGCCTGGAGTTTAGGACAGGGGATCTATGAGCAGTTCTTC.

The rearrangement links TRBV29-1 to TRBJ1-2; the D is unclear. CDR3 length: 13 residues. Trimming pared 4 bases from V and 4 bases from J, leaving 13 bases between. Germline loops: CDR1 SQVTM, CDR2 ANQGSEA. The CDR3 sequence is CSVVRGLGYGYTF. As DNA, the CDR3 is TGCAGCGTTGTGCGGGGTTTGGGCTATGGCTACACCTTC. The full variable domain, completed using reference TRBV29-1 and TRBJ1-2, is SAVISQKPSRDICQRGTSLTIQCQVDSQVTMMFWYRQQPGQSLTLIATANQGSEATYESGFVIDKFPISRPNLTFSTLTVSNMSPEDSSIYLCSVVRGLGYGYTFGSGTRLTVV.

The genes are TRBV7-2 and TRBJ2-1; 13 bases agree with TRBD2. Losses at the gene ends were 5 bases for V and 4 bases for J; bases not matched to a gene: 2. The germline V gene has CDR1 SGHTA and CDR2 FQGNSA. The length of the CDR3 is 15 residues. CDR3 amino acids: CASSQLAGGYNEQFF. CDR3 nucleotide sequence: TGTGCCAGCAGCCAACTAGCGGGGGGGTACAATGAGCAGTTCTTC.

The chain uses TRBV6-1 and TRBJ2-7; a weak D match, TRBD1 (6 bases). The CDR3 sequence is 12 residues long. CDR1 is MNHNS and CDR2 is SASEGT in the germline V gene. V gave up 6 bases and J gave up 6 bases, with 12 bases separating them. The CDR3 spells CASSHVRGEQYF. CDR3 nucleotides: TGTGCCAGCAGCCACGTCAGGGGCGAGCAGTACTTC.

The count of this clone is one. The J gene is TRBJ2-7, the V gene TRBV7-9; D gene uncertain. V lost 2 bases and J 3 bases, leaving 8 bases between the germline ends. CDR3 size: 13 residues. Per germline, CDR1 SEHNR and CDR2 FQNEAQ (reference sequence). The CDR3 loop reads CASSLSSGYEQYF. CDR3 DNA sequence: TGTGCCAGCAGCTTATCGTCCGGCTACGAGCAGTACTTC.

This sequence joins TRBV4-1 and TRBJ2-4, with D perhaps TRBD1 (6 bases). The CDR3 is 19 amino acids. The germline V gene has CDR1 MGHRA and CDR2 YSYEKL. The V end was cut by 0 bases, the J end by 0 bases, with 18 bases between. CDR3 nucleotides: TGCGCCAGCAGCCAAGAGGGGGCCGGACTTTTGATAGCCAAAAACATTCAGTACTTC. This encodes CASSQEGAGLLIAKNIQYF.

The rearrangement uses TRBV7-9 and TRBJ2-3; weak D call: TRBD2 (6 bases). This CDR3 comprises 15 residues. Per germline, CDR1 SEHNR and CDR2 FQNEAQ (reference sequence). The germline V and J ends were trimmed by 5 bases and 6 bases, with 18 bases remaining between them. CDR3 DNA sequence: TGTGCCAGCAGCACCGGGACTTCCCCCTTGGATACGCAGTATTTT. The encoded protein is CASSTGTSPLDTQYF.

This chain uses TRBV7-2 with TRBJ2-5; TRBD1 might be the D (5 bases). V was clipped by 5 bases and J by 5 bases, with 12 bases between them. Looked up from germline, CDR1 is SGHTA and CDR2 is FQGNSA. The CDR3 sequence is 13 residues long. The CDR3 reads CASSLYKGETQYF. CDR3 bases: TGTGCCAGCAGCCTATATAAGGGGGAGACCCAGTACTTC.

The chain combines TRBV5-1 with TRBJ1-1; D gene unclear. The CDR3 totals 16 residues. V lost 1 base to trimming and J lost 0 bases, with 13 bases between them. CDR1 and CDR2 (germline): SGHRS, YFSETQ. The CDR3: CASSLKAPSMNTEAFF. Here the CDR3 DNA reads TGCGCCAGCAGCTTGAAGGCGCCTTCCATGAACACTGAAGCTTTCTTT.

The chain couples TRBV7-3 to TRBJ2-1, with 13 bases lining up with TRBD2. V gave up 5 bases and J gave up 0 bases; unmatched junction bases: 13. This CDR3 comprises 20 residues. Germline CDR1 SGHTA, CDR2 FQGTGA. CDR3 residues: CASSPSLGGTSGDSYNEQFF. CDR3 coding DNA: TGTGCCAGCAGCCCCAGTCTTGGGGGGACTAGCGGGGACTCCTACAATGAGCAGTTCTTC.

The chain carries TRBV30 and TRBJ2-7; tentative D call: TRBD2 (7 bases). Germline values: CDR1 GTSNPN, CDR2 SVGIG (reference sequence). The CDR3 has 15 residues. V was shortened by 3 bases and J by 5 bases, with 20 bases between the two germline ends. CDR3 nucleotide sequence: TGTGCCTGGAGCTACCCTGGGGGGGGGCTGGACGAGCAGTACTTC. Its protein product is CAWSYPGGGLDEQYF.

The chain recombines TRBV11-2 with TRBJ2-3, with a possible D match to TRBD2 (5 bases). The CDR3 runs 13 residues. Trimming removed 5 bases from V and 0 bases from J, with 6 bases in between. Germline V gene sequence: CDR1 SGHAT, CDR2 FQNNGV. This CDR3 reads CASSRESTDTQYF. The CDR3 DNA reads TGTGCCAGCAGCCGGGAAAGCACAGATACGCAGTATTTT.

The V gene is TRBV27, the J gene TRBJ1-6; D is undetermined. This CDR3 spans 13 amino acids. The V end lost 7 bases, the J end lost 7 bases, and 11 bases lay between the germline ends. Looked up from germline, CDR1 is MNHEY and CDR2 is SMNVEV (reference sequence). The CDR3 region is CASTPHSNSPLHF. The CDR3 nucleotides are TGTGCCAGCACCCCCCACAGCAATTCACCCCTCCACTTT.

CDR3 coding DNA: TGTGCCAGCAGTTTATGGGGGCAGGGGGCGAGGGACGAGCAGTACTTC. Translation gives CASSLWGQGARDEQYF. The chain links TRBV27 to TRBJ2-7, with 8 positions matching TRBD1. The trim removed 1 base at V and 5 bases at J, leaving 10 bases unmatched. Looked up from germline, CDR1 is MNHEY and CDR2 is SMNVEV (reference sequence). This CDR3 comprises 16 residues.

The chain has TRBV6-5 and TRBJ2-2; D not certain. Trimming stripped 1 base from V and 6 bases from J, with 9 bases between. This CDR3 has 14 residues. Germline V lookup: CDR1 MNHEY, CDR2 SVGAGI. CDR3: CASSYLDGAGELFF. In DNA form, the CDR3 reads TGTGCCAGCAGTTACTTGGATGGGGCCGGGGAGCTGTTTTTT.